This paragraph covers one T cell receptor beta chain sequence. The sample originates from a study of blood T cell repertoires in COVID-19. The V end lost 0 bases, the J end lost 2 bases, and 14 bases lay between the germline ends. CDR1 MGHRA and CDR2 YSYEKL come from the germline V gene. The CDR3 runs to 17 residues. The method was immunoSEQ multiplex PCR; TCRdb's version includes in-frame clones alone and lacks a portion of them. The profile shows hundreds of thousands of clones, around 84% of them singletons. The chain has TRBV4-1 and TRBJ2-1; possible D gene TRBD2, 5 bases. Material for sequencing was PBMCs or T cells enriched from blood (not recorded which). The sequence came from a young man with acute COVID-19. The CDR3 DNA follows: TGCGCCAGCAGCCAAGAACGTTCTGCGGGCGCCTACAATGAGCAGTTCTTC. It codes for CASSQERSAGAYNEQFF.